This T cell receptor beta chain was sequenced in a study of OX40 agonist ivuxolimab in advanced cancers. Any history of autoimmune disease or systemic immunosuppression disqualified patients. On this clone: Its target is not known.

V lost 5 bases and J 3 bases, leaving 14 bases between the germline ends. The CDR3 is 14 residues long. Germline CDR1 and CDR2: LNHDA and SQIVND (reference sequence). Study-wide results and limits: More expanded clones were seen, on average, in CD8+ T cells than in CD4+. Researchers did not establish what antigens the expanded peripheral T cells target.

Profiled with immunoSEQ multiplex PCR; TCRdb holds only in-frame clones, not every one. The data hold 20,000 to 25,000 clones, with around 83% observed a single time. The sequenced sample was CD4+ or CD8+ T cells sorted from blood, obtained in a trial of the OX40 agonist ivuxolimab. This receptor was identified in an adult with an advanced solid tumor such as melanoma, head and neck, liver or kidney cancer. The chain has TRBV19 and TRBJ2-7; either TRBD1 or TRBD2 may fit D (5 bases each). The DNA for the CDR3 is TGTGCCAGTAGTGACCGGGACGGACTCTACGAGCAGTACTTC. Translation gives CASSDRDGLYEQYF.